The 10 T cell receptor beta chains in this list originate from one sample, sequenced in a study of vaccination effects on CD4 cells after COVID-19. Following 10 days of culture, CD4+ T cells were isolated. The assay was immunoSEQ multiplex PCR, and TCRdb's table has in-frame clones only and misses some. Here the sample spans approximately 37,000 clones, more than 75% being singletons. Their antigens are not known. The sequencing here drew on CD4+ T cells from PBMCs cultured without peptide, taken before COVID-19 vaccination. Receptor source: a human donor who received a COVID-19 vaccine.

The CDR3 loop is CASSPPDRGLSYEQYV. The CDR3 region has the DNA TGTGCCAGTAGTCCTCCCGACAGGGGGCTTTCCTACGAGCAGTACGTC. The chain uses TRBV19 and TRBJ2-7, with 10 bases fitting TRBD1. CDR1 and CDR2 (germline): LNHDA, SQIVND (reference sequence). The CDR3 spans 16 residues. Losses at the gene ends were 5 bases for V and 1 base for J; bases not matched to a gene: 8.

The chain links TRBV6-6 to TRBJ1-1, with D maybe TRBD1 (5 bases). CDR1 and CDR2 from the germline V gene are MNHNY and SVGAGI (reference sequence). Between the trimmed V and J ends, which lost 4 bases and 4 bases, there was a span of 10 bases. CDR3 length: 13 residues. The CDR3 here is CASSSLGTTEAFF. Here the CDR3 DNA reads TGTGCCAGCAGTTCTCTGGGGACCACTGAAGCTTTCTTT.

This clone was counted between two and nine times. V and J are TRBV18 and TRBJ1-5; unclear D gene. The CDR3 spans 16 residues. Deletions cut 3 bases from V and 1 base from J, with 13 bases between. Germline-derived CDR1 and CDR2 are KGHSH and LQKENI. In DNA, the CDR3 is TGTGCCAGCTCACCCATGGCAGGCGTCAGCAATCAGCCCCAGCATTTT. It specifies CASSPMAGVSNQPQHF.

The chain combines TRBV18 with TRBJ1-3; no reliable D call. Germline V gives CDR1 KGHSH, CDR2 LQKENI. V lost 1 base and J lost 4, with 8 bases in between. This CDR3 is built from 14 residues. CDR3 in amino acids: CASSPQGSGNTIYF. The DNA of the CDR3 is TGTGCCAGCTCACCACAGGGTTCAGGAAACACCATATATTTT.

The gene calls are TRBV6-2 or TRBV6-3 and TRBJ2-4; TRBD2 might be the D (6 bases). The CDR3 runs to 17 residues. Per germline, CDR1 MNHEY and CDR2 SVGEGT. The V end was cut by 6 bases, the J end by 0 bases, with 18 bases between. The CDR3, as DNA: TGTGCCAGCAGCCCTTGGGGTAGCGGTTTAGCCAAAAACATTCAGTACTTC. Protein product: CASSPWGSGLAKNIQYF.

Only a few counts were recorded for this clone. The V and J genes are TRBV3-1 (or the pseudogene TRBV3-2) and TRBJ2-7, with D perhaps matching TRBD2 (5 bases). The CDR3 loop spans 16 amino acids. The V and J ends lost 0 bases and 6 bases respectively, with 18 bases between them. Germline CDR1 LGHDT, CDR2 YNNKEL (reference sequence). The CDR3 spells CASSQDLVTIMGEQYV. The CDR3 DNA reads as TGTGCCAGCAGCCAAGATCTGGTGACTATTATGGGCGAGCAGTACGTC.

The rearrangement links TRBV6-2 or TRBV6-3 to TRBJ2-5, with TRBD2 identical over 13 bases. The CDR3 sequence is 17 residues long. CDR1 is MNHEY, CDR2 SVGEGT, per germline. J was trimmed by 2 bases and V by 0 bases; bases with no gene match: 3. The CDR3 DNA reads as TGTGCCAGCAGTTACTCGGGACTAGCGGGGCCTCAAGAGACCCAGTACTTC. Protein product: CASSYSGLAGPQETQYF.

This chain connects TRBV10-1 to TRBJ2-1; TRBD1 matches at 8 bases. This CDR3 is built from 14 residues. Germline V gene data show CDR1 as WNHNN and CDR2 as SYGVQD (reference sequence). J was trimmed by 8 bases and V by 3 bases; bases with no gene match: 6. CDR3 loop: CASSDGQGLYEQFF. CDR3 nucleotides: TGCGCCAGCAGTGATGGACAGGGTTTGTATGAGCAGTTCTTC.

The genes are TRBV27 and TRBJ1-5; 8 positions agree with TRBD1. V dropped 5 bases and J dropped 5; count of bases not matched to a gene: 2. CDR3 size: 13 residues. Germline CDR1 reads MNHEY; CDR2 reads SMNVEV (reference sequence). CDR3 amino acids: CASSPRGHQPQHF. The CDR3 DNA follows: TGTGCCAGCAGTCCCAGGGGGCATCAGCCCCAGCATTTT.

V gene TRBV7-2 combines with J gene TRBJ1-3; D is unclear. The V gene lost 4 bases and the J gene lost 0 bases, with 10 bases spanning the gap. Per the germline V gene, CDR1 is SGHTA and CDR2 is FQGNSA. The CDR3 consists of 15 residues. Here the CDR3 DNA reads TGTGCCAGCAGCTCGGCGGTGGTCTCTGGAAACACCATATATTTT. Residues: CASSSAVVSGNTIYF.